Shown below are 18 T cell receptor beta chains from a single sample sequenced in a study of blood T cells in healthy people across ages. Using a J-beta primer mix together with a sample-barcoded 5' primer, a second PCR was run for roughly 6 to 12 cycles. Each CDR3 protein gets one entry after TCRdb re-called the 5' RACE reads with MiXCR. The repertoire consists of roughly 1.7 million distinct CDR3 sequences, with around 35% occurring once and the leading ten covering approximately 10%. The sequencing sample was made of blood. The receptor source for this set is a woman in her thirties in good health.

The chain joins TRBV6-1 to TRBJ1-2; possible D gene TRBD1, 5 bases. The CDR3 loop spans 17 amino acids. Looked up from germline, CDR1 is MNHNS and CDR2 is SASEGT. The V end was cut by 2 bases, the J end by 5 bases, with 21 bases between. The CDR3 nucleotides read TGTGCCAGCAGTGAAAAGGAGGAGGGGCGTGAATCTTATGGCTACACCTTC. It codes for CASSEKEEGRESYGYTF.

V and J are TRBV12-3 or TRBV12-4 and TRBJ2-3, with no clear D. The CDR3 is 15 residues long. V was cut by 5 bases and J by 1 base, with 13 bases left in between. CDR3 sequence reads: CASSPASRGTDTQYF. For the CDR3, the DNA is TGTGCCAGCAGTCCCGCGAGCCGGGGCACAGATACGCAGTATTTT.

Turning to this clonotype: One end of the junction does not line up with germline, which may come from a read error. The rearrangement joins TRBV20-1 to TRBJ2-3; D gene unclear. The germline V gene encodes CDR1 DFQATT and CDR2 SNEGSKA (reference sequence). The CDR3 sequence is 15 residues long. CDR3 DNA: TGCAGTGTTAGAGATCATAGCAGAGCCCCAGATACGCAGTATTTT. It yields the protein CSVRDHSRAPDTQYF.

This clonotype has only a few counts. V and J are TRBV20-1 and TRBJ2-5; D call uncertain. CDR3 size: 13 residues. Trimming left V 2 bases short and J 1 base short, with 8 bases between. Germline V gene lookup returns CDR1 DFQATT and CDR2 SNEGSKA (reference sequence). CDR3 DNA sequence: TGCAGTGCTAGATTAGGCAGCCAAGAGACCCAGTACTTC. Its protein product is CSARLGSQETQYF.

This chain connects TRBV5-1 to TRBJ2-7; no reliable D call. Germline assignment: CDR1 SGHRS and CDR2 YFSETQ. This CDR3 has 14 amino acids. Trimming removed 1 base at V and 4 bases at J, with 12 bases between. The CDR3 DNA is TGCGCCAGCAGCTTGTACCGCACCTCTTACGAGCAGTACTTC. Translation: CASSLYRTSYEQYF.

The V gene is TRBV6-1, the J gene TRBJ1-5, with 10 bases identical to TRBD1. The CDR3 consists of 16 residues. V gave up 7 bases and J gave up 6 bases; unmatched junction bases: 12. CDR1 is MNHNS and CDR2 is SASEGT in the germline V gene. The CDR3 nucleotides are TGTGCCAGCACAGGGGTCGACAGGGGGCGAGGTCAGCCCCAGCATTTT. Protein product: CASTGVDRGRGQPQHF.

This clonotype was picked up a small number of times. The V gene is TRBV6-5, the J gene TRBJ2-7; perhaps D is TRBD1 or TRBD2 (5 bases each). V lost 0 bases, J lost 4 bases, and 13 bases lay in between. The CDR3 length is 15 residues. The V gene's germline CDR1 is MNHEY and CDR2 SVGAGI. CDR3 nucleotides: TGTGCCAGCAGTTACTCGTCGGGGCAAGGTTACGAGCAGTACTTC. The encoded protein is CASSYSSGQGYEQYF.

Only a few counts were recorded for this clonotype. V is TRBV14 and J is TRBJ2-1; D remains ambiguous. Germline V gives CDR1 SGHDN, CDR2 FVKESK. With 5 bases removed from V and 5 bases from J, the gap between germline ends came to 13 bases. CDR3 length: 14 residues. CDR3 sequence: CASSVWVKNNEQFF. Written as DNA, the CDR3 is TGTGCCAGCAGCGTTTGGGTCAAAAACAATGAGCAGTTCTTC.

This clonotype was recorded a few times. The chain uses TRBV27 and TRBJ2-5; 7 nucleotides match TRBD2. This CDR3 spans 14 amino acids. In germline, CDR1 is MNHEY, CDR2 SMNVEV (reference sequence). The V and J ends lost 8 bases and 1 base, in that order; junction bases with no gene match: 7. CDR3 residues: CASRKGGVQETQYF. CDR3 bases: TGTGCCAGCCGCAAGGGAGGGGTCCAAGAGACCCAGTACTTC.

J is TRBJ1-2 and V is TRBV6-1; tentative D call: TRBD1 (5 bases). The CDR3 extends over 13 amino acids. The ends were cut back, 2 bases at V and 6 bases at J, with 10 bases in the middle. The V gene's germline CDR1 is MNHNS and CDR2 SASEGT. CDR3 protein: CASSESGAHGYTF. As DNA, the CDR3 is TGTGCCAGCAGTGAAAGTGGGGCTCATGGCTACACCTTC.

The rearrangement joins TRBV11-2 to TRBJ2-5; D gene uncertain. The V end was cut by 5 bases, the J end by 0 bases, with 10 bases between. Germline CDR1 SGHAT, CDR2 FQNNGV. The CDR3 contains 14 residues. The CDR3 is CASSLMKYQETQYF. DNA of the CDR3: TGTGCCAGCAGCCTTATGAAGTACCAAGAGACCCAGTACTTC.

The gene calls are TRBV27 and TRBJ2-4; TRBD2 matches at 9 bases. The DNA end is more similar to TRBJ2-7, so the J call may be wrong. This CDR3 is 14 amino acids long. CDR1 and CDR2 (germline): MNHEY, SMNVEV (reference sequence). The CDR3 nucleotides are TGTGCCAGCAGTTTATTGACTAGCGGCTACGAGCAGTACGTC. Its protein is CASSLLTSGYEQYV.

This clonotype occurred a few times. V is TRBV6-1 and J is TRBJ1-5, with 7 bases that match TRBD1. This CDR3 has 14 amino acids. Germline V gene data show CDR1 as MNHNS and CDR2 as SASEGT. V lost 8 bases to trimming and J lost 3 bases; unmatched junction nucleotides: 7. The CDR3 is CASEKGQSNQPQHF. The CDR3, as DNA: TGTGCCAGCGAAAAGGGACAGTCCAATCAGCCCCAGCATTTT.

Only a few counts were recorded for this clonotype. The rearrangement joins TRBV9 to TRBJ1-1; 8 nucleotides line up with TRBD1. The V and J ends lost 3 bases and 3 bases, in that order; junction bases with no gene match: 4. Germline lookup yields CDR1 SGDLS and CDR2 YYNGEE. The CDR3 sequence is 14 residues long. CDR3 region: CASSALTGDTEAFF. CDR3 sequence (DNA): TGTGCCAGCAGCGCCCTGACAGGGGACACTGAAGCTTTCTTT.

The V gene is TRBV10-3, the J gene TRBJ1-1; weak D call: TRBD1 (5 bases). Germline CDR1 is ENHRY and CDR2 is SYGVKD. V was cut by 2 bases and J by 0 bases, with 13 bases left in between. The CDR3 totals 16 residues. This CDR3 reads CAISEPGTGMNTEAFF. In nucleotides, the CDR3 is TGTGCCATCAGTGAGCCCGGGACCGGGATGAACACTGAAGCTTTCTTT.

This clonotype has more than one count but fewer than ten. J is TRBJ1-2 and V is TRBV29-1; D remains unclear. Germline V gene lookup returns CDR1 SQVTM and CDR2 ANQGSEA. This CDR3 is built from 9 residues. The V end was cut by 1 base, the J end by 12 bases, with 6 bases between. DNA of the CDR3: TGCAGCGTTGAAGGGGCTAACACCTTC. This translates into CSVEGANTF.

The chain carries TRBV10-1 and TRBJ2-7; D gene unclear. This CDR3 is 15 amino acids long. Trimming took 3 bases from V and 0 from J, leaving 12 bases between them. Germline V lookup: CDR1 WNHNN, CDR2 SYGVQD (reference sequence). CDR3 sequence (DNA): TGCGCCAGCAGTGATCCGGCAGACCCCTCCTACGAGCAGTACTTC. Its protein is CASSDPADPSYEQYF.

This clonotype was picked up a small number of times. The rearrangement links TRBV20-1 to TRBJ2-1; 7 bases fit TRBD2. The CDR3 sequence is 14 residues long. V lost 6 bases and J lost 0; bases outside the gene matches: 5. Germline V gives CDR1 DFQATT, CDR2 SNEGSKA (reference sequence). CDR3 loop: CSASKRGSYNEQFF. CDR3 nucleotides: TGCAGTGCCTCTAAGCGGGGCTCCTACAATGAGCAGTTCTTC.